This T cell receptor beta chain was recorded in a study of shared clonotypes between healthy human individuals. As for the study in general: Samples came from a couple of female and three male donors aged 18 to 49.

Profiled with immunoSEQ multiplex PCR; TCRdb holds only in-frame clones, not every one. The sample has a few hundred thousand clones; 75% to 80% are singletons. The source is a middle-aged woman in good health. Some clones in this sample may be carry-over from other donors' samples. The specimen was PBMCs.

The DNA of the CDR3 is TGTGCCAGCAGTCGAGCCAGAAACCTTGGCTACACCTTC. Its protein is CASSRARNLGYTF. V usage is TRBV28 and J usage is TRBJ1-2; D uncertain. Between the trimmed V and J ends, which lost 5 bases and 7 bases, there was a span of 14 bases. CDR3 length: 13 amino acids. Germline V lookup: CDR1 MDHEN, CDR2 SYDVKM.